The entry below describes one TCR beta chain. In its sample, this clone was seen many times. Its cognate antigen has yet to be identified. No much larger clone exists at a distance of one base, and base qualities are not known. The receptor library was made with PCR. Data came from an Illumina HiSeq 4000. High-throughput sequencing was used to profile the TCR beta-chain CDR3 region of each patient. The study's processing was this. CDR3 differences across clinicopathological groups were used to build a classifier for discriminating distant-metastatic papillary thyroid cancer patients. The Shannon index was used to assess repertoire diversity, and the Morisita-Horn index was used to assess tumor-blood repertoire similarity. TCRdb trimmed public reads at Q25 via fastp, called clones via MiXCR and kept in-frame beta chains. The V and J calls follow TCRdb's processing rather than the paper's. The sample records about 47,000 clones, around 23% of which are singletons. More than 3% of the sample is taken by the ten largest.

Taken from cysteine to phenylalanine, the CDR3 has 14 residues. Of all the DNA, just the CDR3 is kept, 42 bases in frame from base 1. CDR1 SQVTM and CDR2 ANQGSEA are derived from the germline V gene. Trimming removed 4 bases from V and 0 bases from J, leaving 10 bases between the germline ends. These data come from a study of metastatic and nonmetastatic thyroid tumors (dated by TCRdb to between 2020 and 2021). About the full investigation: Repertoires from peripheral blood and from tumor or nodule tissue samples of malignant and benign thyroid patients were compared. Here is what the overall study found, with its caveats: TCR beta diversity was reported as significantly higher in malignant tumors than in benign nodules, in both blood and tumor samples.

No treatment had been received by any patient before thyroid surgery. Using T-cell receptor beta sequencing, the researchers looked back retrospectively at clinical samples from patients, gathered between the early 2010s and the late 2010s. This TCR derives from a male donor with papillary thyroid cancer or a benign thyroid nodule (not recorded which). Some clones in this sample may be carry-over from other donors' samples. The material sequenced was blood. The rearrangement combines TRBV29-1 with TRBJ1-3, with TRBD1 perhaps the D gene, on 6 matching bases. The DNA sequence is TGCAGCGTTGTCGGGGGGCCCTCTGGAAACACCATATATTTT. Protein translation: CSVVGGPSGNTIYF.